Each of the 9 T cell receptor beta chains below was sequenced from the same sample in a study of blood T cell repertoires in COVID-19. The data were produced by immunoSEQ multiplex PCR, yet TCRdb's version contains in-frame clones alone and is incomplete. Of about 110,000 clones detected, about 83% appear once; the ten largest clones hold just over 4%. The sample taken for sequencing was peripheral blood. All receptors come from an older woman with acute or convalescent COVID-19.

The chain has TRBV10-2 and TRBJ2-1; TRBD2 agrees at 15 bases. Germline lookup yields CDR1 WSHSY and CDR2 SAAADI. The CDR3 length is 15 residues. With V trimmed by 9 bases and J by 6 bases, 6 bases remained unmatched. The CDR3 sequence is CASDPGLAGGNEQFF. The CDR3 region has the DNA TGCGCCAGTGACCCGGGACTAGCGGGAGGCAATGAGCAGTTCTTC.

V gene TRBV6-5 combines with J gene TRBJ2-2; a possible D gene is TRBD2 (6 bases). Per germline, CDR1 MNHEY and CDR2 SVGAGI. V lost 2 bases and J lost 6, with 7 bases in between. The CDR3 loop spans 13 amino acids. This CDR3 is CASSYREPGELFF. The DNA for the CDR3 is TGTGCCAGCAGTTACCGGGAGCCCGGGGAGCTGTTTTTT.

The chain carries TRBV15 and TRBJ2-1; maybe TRBD2 (6 bases). The germline V and J ends were trimmed by 5 bases and 2 bases, with 22 bases remaining between them. CDR1 LNHNV and CDR2 YYDKDF come from the germline V gene (reference sequence). The CDR3 consists of 18 residues. For the CDR3, the DNA is TGTGCCACCAGCCCCGGCATCCTTAGCGGTCTTACCTACAATGAGCAGTTCTTC. It yields the protein CATSPGILSGLTYNEQFF.

This sequence joins TRBV18 and TRBJ2-3, with unresolved D. This CDR3 has 13 amino acids. Trimming pared 2 bases from V and 6 bases from J, leaving 9 bases between. The germline CDR1 and CDR2 sequences are KGHSH and LQKENI. In DNA, the CDR3 is TGTGCCAGCTCACCATCCGAGGCGGATACGCAGTATTTT. Translating it yields CASSPSEADTQYF.

As concerns this clone: Other DNA variants within this sample encode the same CDR3. CDR3 in amino acids: CASSVAREGLTDTQYF. For the CDR3, the DNA is TGTGCCAGCAGCGTAGCTAGGGAGGGGCTTACAGATACGCAGTATTTT. This chain uses TRBV9 with TRBJ2-3, with 7 nucleotides matching TRBD2. J lost 3 bases, V lost 0 bases, and 7 bases had no gene match. This CDR3 spans 16 amino acids. Germline values: CDR1 SGDLS, CDR2 YYNGEE.

This clone was detected once. The rearrangement links TRBV10-3 to TRBJ2-3, with TRBD2 matching 13 bases. The CDR3 has 18 amino acids. The V segment lost 6 bases and the J segment 0 bases; nucleotides outside the gene matches: 9. The germline V gene has CDR1 ENHRY and CDR2 SYGVKD. The CDR3 DNA reads TGTGCCATCAGCCGACTAGCGGGGGGACTAGGGAGCACAGATACGCAGTATTTT. Translating it yields CAISRLAGGLGSTDTQYF.

This chain links TRBV12-3 or TRBV12-4 with TRBJ1-2; D is unclear. V lost 5 bases to trimming and J lost 8 bases, with 9 bases between them. This CDR3 is built from 11 residues. The DNA of the CDR3 is TGTGCCAGCAGTCTGGACTCGGGCTACACCTTC. It specifies CASSLDSGYTF.

The chain is built from TRBV7-6 and TRBJ2-1, with 8 bases lining up with TRBD2. Germline CDR1 reads SGHVS; CDR2 reads FNYEAQ. The J segment lost 4 bases and the V segment lost 2 bases, leaving 4 bases of the junction unmatched. This CDR3 has 15 residues. CDR3 coding DNA: TGTGCCAGCAGCTTAATGGCGGGGGGTTACAATGAGCAGTTCTTC. As protein: CASSLMAGGYNEQFF. Drawing the rest from reference TRBV7-6 and TRBJ2-1, the complete variable domain is GAGVSQSPRYKVTKRGQDVALRCDPISGHVSLYWYRQALGQGPEFLTYFNYEAQQDKSGLPNDRFSAERPEGSISTLTIQRTEQRDSAMYRCASSLMAGGYNEQFFGPGTRLTVL.

The CDR3 protein is CASSFSDITNYGYTF. The CDR3 DNA follows: TGTGCCAGCAGTTTCTCGGACATCACTAACTATGGCTACACCTTC. This chain links TRBV6-5 with TRBJ1-2; D is possibly TRBD1 (5 bases). From germline, CDR1 is MNHEY and CDR2 SVGAGI. The CDR3 covers 15 residues. The V and J ends lost 4 bases and 0 bases respectively, with 12 bases between them.